This record looks at one TCR beta chain sequence and its context. Its antigen target is currently unknown. No base quality information exists; no much larger clone differs at one position. TCRbeta CDR3 regions were amplified from genomic DNA by means of the immunoSEQ Assay, a bias-controlled multiplex PCR. The original pipeline was this. Within the assay, amplification of reference gene primers was used to estimate how many nucleated cells each sample contained. To quantify the absolute abundance of each unique TCRbeta CDR3 rearrangement, sequence reads were collapsed and filtered. For each sample, productive Simpson clonality was calculated by taking the square root of Simpson's diversity index across productive rearrangements. The immuneACCESS repertoire file appears here via TCRdb, limited to in-frame rearrangements. These files lack a portion of the clones; in checked studies, under half of the deficit traces to unresolved V genes, and the cause of the others is not known. The DNA gave D and trimming, while V, J and clone size come from that table. This sample lists 150,000 to 200,000 clones; about 91% were detected once. Of the sample, roughly 0.82% is held by the ten largest clones.

The data belong to a study of blood T cell repertoires in COVID-19 (dated by TCRdb to about 2020). Some background on the complete study: Collaborator samples came from the United States, Italy and Spain and covered acute and convalescent phases of COVID-19. The material from the prospective study consisted of cDNA or gDNA derived from T cells, B-cell-depleted T cells, or PBMCs. Deeply sampled blood TCRbeta repertoires from subjects exposed to, actively infected with, or recovered from COVID-19 were included in the dataset. Samples were obtained from the ongoing ImmuneRACE study (first 160 participants) and from 1,000 to 1,500 subjects provided by 6 global collaborators. A de-identified subject ID, COVID-19 status, age in years and sex were almost always included in the sample metadata. A freely available public database, intended as a resource for researchers studying the immune response to SARS-CoV-2, is where the repertoires were released. Where HLA class I and class II types were available, the types were taken from metadata supplied by the sample provider, not from assay-based typing. The investigation overall reported the following: The quantity of clinical and demographic metadata differed by source and by participant and was supplied without curation.

Measured from the cysteine to the phenylalanine, the CDR3 is 17 residues long. Only the CDR3 DNA is retained, 51 bases long and in frame from the first base. Reading the germline V gene (reference sequence) gives CDR1 LNHDA and CDR2 SQIVND. Ends trimmed: V by 3 bases, J by 3 bases; bases unmatched to a gene: 12. In the prospective study, participants were roughly 18 to 100 years old, resided in 25 or so geographic areas of the United States, and were enrolled through a virtual design. To assign participants to cohorts, the prospective study relied on clinical history that participants themselves reported in a screening survey and a study questionnaire. Recovered participants in ImmuneRACE Cohort 3 were defined by two consecutive negative NP/OP PCR tests, clearance by a healthcare professional, or resolution of symptoms. Mobile phlebotomists in the prospective study collected whole blood, serum and a nasopharyngeal or oropharyngeal swab from every participant. Participants in the prospective study had the option to provide additional blood draws and questionnaires over a roughly two-month period. Before DNA extraction, prospective study blood samples were shipped either frozen or at room temperature.

The specimen sequenced was PBMCs or T cells enriched from blood (not recorded which). The sequence came from a woman aged 18-29 years who had recovered from COVID-19. This sequence uses TRBV19 and TRBJ2-3, with 7 middle bases fitting TRBD2. Here the CDR3 is given as CASSILSGGSPTDTQYF. The DNA reads TGTGCCAGTAGTATCTTGTCGGGAGGTTCCCCGACAGATACGCAGTATTTT.